The 15 T cell receptor beta chains below were found in one sample sequenced in a study of graft-versus-host responses after intestinal transplantation. Investigators treated the graft tissue so that it released intraepithelial and lamina propria lymphocytes. The table came from immunoSEQ multiplex PCR; TCRdb's copy has only in-frame clones and leaves some out. The sample includes tens of thousands of clones, approximately 88% of them seen just once. Sequencing used ileum tissue, obtained less than 400 days after transplant. The receptors derive from a human patient who received an intestinal transplant, so some T cells may come from the graft donor.

V is TRBV28 and J is TRBJ1-2; D call uncertain. Per germline, CDR1 MDHEN and CDR2 SYDVKM. Trimming stripped 4 bases from V and 4 bases from J, with 10 bases between. The CDR3 spans 13 residues. The CDR3: CASSSGELYGYTF. The CDR3 coding sequence is TGTGCCAGCAGTTCCGGGGAACTCTATGGCTACACCTTC.

The gene calls are TRBV11-2 and TRBJ2-7, with D perhaps TRBD1 or TRBD2 (5 bases each). This CDR3 is built from 15 residues. Looked up from germline, CDR1 is SGHAT and CDR2 is FQNNGV. Trimming shortened V by 1 base and J by 1 base, and 11 bases separated the two germline ends. DNA for the CDR3: TGTGCCAGCAGCTTAGCAGAGGGGCGATCCTACGAGCAGTACTTC. Residues: CASSLAEGRSYEQYF. Drawing the rest from reference TRBV11-2 and TRBJ2-7, the complete variable domain is EAGVAQSPRYKIIEKRQSVAFWCNPISGHATLYWYQQILGQGPKLLIQFQNNGVVDDSQLPKDRFSAERLKGVDSTLKIQPAKLEDSAVYLCASSLAEGRSYEQYFGPGTRLTVT.

There are a few counts of this clone. This likely comes from a read error, as the CDR3 has no conserved phenylalanine or tryptophan at its end. It is unclear where the CDR3 begins or ends on the DNA, so no DNA is shown, and the CDR3 is as TCRdb lists it. The chain's CDR3 is CASSRTLGETGL. The chain uses TRBV6-5 and TRBJ2-4; whether TRBD1, the table's D call, matches the DNA was not checked. Germline CDR1 MNHEY, CDR2 SVGAGI. The CDR3 contains 12 residues when both ends are counted.

This clone was seen only once. The V gene is TRBV6-1, the J gene TRBJ1-1; unclear D gene. Germline-derived CDR1 and CDR2 are MNHNS and SASEGT. The CDR3 sequence is 13 residues long. V lost 8 bases and J lost 3, with 13 bases in between. The CDR3 DNA follows: TGTGCCAGCCTGACGGGGTTGCACACTGAAGCTTTCTTT. It codes for CASLTGLHTEAFF.

V usage is TRBV6-1 and J usage is TRBJ2-1, with D hard to call. This CDR3 contains 10 residues. Per germline, CDR1 MNHNS and CDR2 SASEGT. The germline V and J ends were trimmed by 3 bases and 9 bases, with 3 bases remaining between them. The CDR3 coding sequence is TGTGCCAGCAGTGAGGGTGAGCAGTTCTTC. Its protein product is CASSEGEQFF.

This sequence joins TRBV9 and TRBJ2-7; tentative D call: TRBD2 (7 bases). Germline V CDR1 and CDR2: SGDLS, YYNGEE. The CDR3 length is 17 residues. V lost 2 bases and J lost 2, with 20 bases in between. Here the CDR3 reads CASSVKGGDSFAYEQYF. CDR3 sequence (DNA): TGTGCCAGCAGCGTTAAAGGGGGGGACTCATTTGCCTACGAGCAGTACTTC.

This clone was counted once. The chain combines TRBV4-1 with TRBJ1-1; TRBD1 aligns across 8 bases. V shed 6 bases and J 0 bases; nucleotides not matched to a gene: 12. Germline CDR1 MGHRA, CDR2 YSYEKL. The CDR3 has 17 residues. The CDR3 coding sequence is TGCGCCAGCAGGCATATGACAGGGGCGGGAGTGAACACTGAAGCTTTCTTT. Its translation: CASRHMTGAGVNTEAFF.

The genes are TRBV7-3 and TRBJ1-1; D gene uncertain. V was trimmed by 0 bases and J by 5 bases, leaving 13 bases between them. Germline CDR1 is SGHTA and CDR2 is FQGTGA. The CDR3 is 15 residues long. As DNA, the CDR3 is TGTGCCAGCAGCTTAACGGGCAGGTGGGGTACTGAAGCTTTCTTT. It codes for CASSLTGRWGTEAFF.

The V call is TRBV4-1, the J call TRBJ2-5; D ambiguous. Germline V gene lookup returns CDR1 MGHRA and CDR2 YSYEKL. The CDR3 has 14 amino acids. V was pared by 4 bases and J by 4 bases, with 13 bases between. Written as DNA, the CDR3 is TGCGCCAGCAGCCCCTCTGTGTCCCTAGAGACCCAGTACTTC. Amino acid sequence: CASSPSVSLETQYF.

The rearrangement joins TRBV27 to TRBJ2-7, with D perhaps being TRBD1 or TRBD2 (7 bases each). V was shortened by 3 bases and J by 7 bases, with 19 bases between the two germline ends. The CDR3 consists of 15 residues. Germline-derived CDR1 and CDR2 are MNHEY and SMNVEV (reference sequence). The CDR3 sequence: CASSFRTRGRSEQYF. Written as DNA, the CDR3 is TGTGCCAGCAGTTTTAGGACTAGGGGGCGATCGGAGCAGTACTTC.

The rearrangement links TRBV2 to TRBJ2-7; 7 bases agree with TRBD1. The J segment lost 2 bases and the V segment lost 1 base, leaving 5 bases of the junction unmatched. This CDR3 has 15 amino acids. CDR1 and CDR2 from the germline V gene are SNHLY and FYNNEI. DNA for the CDR3: TGTGCCAGCAGTGAAGGGACAGGCATTCCCTACGAGCAGTACTTC. Translated, it gives CASSEGTGIPYEQYF.

The gene calls are TRBV10-3 and TRBJ2-7; 10 nucleotides align to TRBD2. The CDR3 is 17 amino acids. Germline-derived CDR1 and CDR2 are ENHRY and SYGVKD. V dropped 3 bases and J dropped 0; count of bases not matched to a gene: 8. The CDR3 DNA reads TGTGCCATCAGTGAATATAGCGGGAGGCCTAGCTCCTACGAGCAGTACTTC. Residues: CAISEYSGRPSSYEQYF.

This chain connects TRBV7-9 to TRBJ2-7, with 10 bases fitting TRBD1. CDR1 is SEHNR and CDR2 is FQNEAQ in the germline V gene (reference sequence). CDR3 length: 14 residues. J lost 6 bases, V lost 5 bases, and 7 bases had no gene match. Here the CDR3 DNA reads TGTGCCAGCAGCAAAGACAGGGGGCGAGTCGAGCAGTACTTC. It translates to CASSKDRGRVEQYF.

The chain carries TRBV18 and TRBJ2-1; the D gene is possibly TRBD2 (6 bases). Germline values: CDR1 KGHSH, CDR2 LQKENI. This CDR3 comprises 16 residues. The V end was cut by 3 bases, the J end by 0 bases, with 12 bases between. CDR3 loop: CASSPNRGFSYNEQFF. In nucleotides, the CDR3 is TGTGCCAGCTCACCGAATCGGGGGTTCTCCTACAATGAGCAGTTCTTC.

This chain connects TRBV7-6 to TRBJ1-2; TRBD1 matches 9 bases. V shed 5 bases and J 8 bases; nucleotides not matched to a gene: 9. The CDR3 runs to 14 residues. Germline V gene sequence: CDR1 SGHVS, CDR2 FNYEAQ. This CDR3 is CASSPVPDRGGYTF. The CDR3 coding sequence is TGTGCCAGCAGCCCAGTCCCGGACAGGGGCGGCTACACCTTC.